The 21 T cell receptor beta chains below come from one sample, sequenced in a study of cytomegalovirus exposure and HLA in healthy donors. This PCR relied on a set of 60 Vbeta primers and 13 Jbeta primers. The repertoire was sequenced with immunoSEQ multiplex PCR; TCRdb's copy has only in-frame clones and lacks some. This table has more than 85,000 clones, 86% appearing once. What was sequenced was PBMCs. The receptor set was obtained from a man aged 40-50 years in good health and CMV-seronegative.

V usage is TRBV6-1 and J usage is TRBJ1-2, with 8 bases fitting TRBD1. Germline CDR1 is MNHNS and CDR2 is SASEGT. Losses at the gene ends were 3 bases for V and 8 bases for J; bases not matched to a gene: 8. There are 14 residues in the CDR3. The CDR3 coding sequence is TGTGCCAGCAGTGAGGAGGACAGGGCCTTAGGCTACACCTTC. Encoded protein: CASSEEDRALGYTF.

The genes are TRBV7-2 and TRBJ1-2; D gene uncertain. This CDR3 spans 14 amino acids. Germline values: CDR1 SGHTA, CDR2 FQGNSA. V was pared by 2 bases and J by 7 bases, with 14 bases between. The CDR3 region is CASSLMWGERGYTF. CDR3 sequence (DNA): TGTGCCAGCAGCTTAATGTGGGGAGAACGTGGCTACACCTTC.

DNA for the CDR3: TGCGCCAGCTGTCGGGGGGGCGATCCCACAGATACGCAGTATTTT. Its translation is CASCRGGDPTDTQYF. The chain couples TRBV5-1 to TRBJ2-3, with 8 bases aligning to TRBD2. CDR3 length: 15 residues. Germline lookup yields CDR1 SGHRS and CDR2 YFSETQ. V was clipped by 7 bases and J by 2 bases; unmatched bases: 9.

The chain employs TRBV9 and TRBJ1-2; 9 bases fit TRBD1. The junction had 11 bases not matched to a gene; V was cut back by 4 bases and J by 4 bases. Germline CDR1 reads SGDLS; CDR2 reads YYNGEE. This CDR3 comprises 16 residues. CDR3 sequence: CASSTPRDRVFYGYTF. The CDR3 coding sequence is TGTGCCAGCAGCACCCCCCGGGACAGGGTATTCTATGGCTACACCTTC.

The chain recombines TRBV19 with TRBJ2-5, with a possible D match to TRBD2 (6 bases). V was clipped by 10 bases and J by 7 bases, with 16 bases between them. The CDR3 runs 12 residues. Germline assignment: CDR1 LNHDA and CDR2 SQIVND (reference sequence). CDR3 protein: CATDMGGGTQYF. CDR3 bases: TGTGCCACAGATATGGGAGGAGGGACCCAGTACTTC.

The chain employs TRBV10-3 and TRBJ2-1; 7 positions match TRBD1. Unmatched junction bases numbered 7, after V lost 4 bases and J lost 7 bases. There are 14 residues in the CDR3. The germline gives CDR1 ENHRY, CDR2 SYGVKD. CDR3 amino acids: CAISVGGDRNEQFF. CDR3 DNA sequence: TGTGCCATCAGTGTAGGGGGCGACAGGAATGAGCAGTTCTTC.

This rearrangement joins TRBV29-1 to TRBJ2-3, with 8 bases lining up with TRBD2. This CDR3 spans 14 amino acids. The germline CDR1 and CDR2 sequences are SQVTM and ANQGSEA. V shed 5 bases and J 3 bases; nucleotides not matched to a gene: 7. For the CDR3, the DNA is TGCAGCGTTAGTATAGCGGGGCTGACAGATACGCAGTATTTT. This codes for CSVSIAGLTDTQYF.

V is TRBV28 and J is TRBJ1-5; tentatively, D is TRBD1 (5 bases). CDR3 size: 14 residues. The germline V and J ends were trimmed by 7 bases and 5 bases, with 15 bases remaining between them. Germline lookup yields CDR1 MDHEN and CDR2 SYDVKM. For the CDR3, the DNA is TGTGCCAGCATCTTCATGGGGGGATATCAGCCCCAGCATTTT. This codes for CASIFMGGYQPQHF.

The CDR3 coding sequence is TGTGCCAGCAGCTCAGGACAGTACGACGATACGCAGTATTTT. Translation gives CASSSGQYDDTQYF. The genes are TRBV7-9 and TRBJ2-3, with D perhaps TRBD1 (6 bases). V gave up 4 bases and J gave up 6 bases, with 14 bases separating them. CDR1 is SEHNR and CDR2 is FQNEAQ in the germline V gene (reference sequence). The CDR3 has 14 residues.

The chain combines TRBV28 with TRBJ1-2; TRBD1 is a possible D gene (6 bases). Germline CDR1 reads MDHEN; CDR2 reads SYDVKM. The V end was cut by 2 bases, the J end by 3 bases, with 7 bases between. The CDR3 contains 13 residues. The CDR3 reads CASSLTGYYGYTF. In nucleotides, the CDR3 is TGTGCCAGCAGTTTAACAGGGTACTATGGCTACACCTTC.

The CDR3 is CASSLGRSLAKNIQYF. CDR3 DNA sequence: TGTGCCAGCAGTTTGGGCAGATCCTTAGCCAAAAACATTCAGTACTTC. This chain connects TRBV6-5 to TRBJ2-4; D gene ambiguous. Trimming took 4 bases from V and 0 from J, leaving 13 bases between them. Germline V lookup: CDR1 MNHEY, CDR2 SVGAGI. This CDR3 has 16 residues.

The CDR3 reads CASSIADRVINTEAFF. The CDR3 DNA is TGTGCCAGTAGTATCGCGGACAGGGTCATTAACACTGAAGCTTTCTTT. The V gene is TRBV19, the J gene TRBJ1-1; 8 positions agree with TRBD1. Per the germline V gene, CDR1 is LNHDA and CDR2 is SQIVND (reference sequence). CDR3 length equals 16 residues. V lost 3 bases, J lost 2 bases, and 8 bases stayed unmatched.

The chain carries TRBV15 and TRBJ2-7; 9 bases map to TRBD2. Germline values: CDR1 LNHNV, CDR2 YYDKDF (reference sequence). This CDR3 contains 13 residues. Trimming cost V 0 bases and J 13 bases; bases outside gene matches: 7. The CDR3 sequence: CATSRDGSGGPYF. CDR3 in DNA: TGTGCCACCAGCAGAGATGGAAGCGGGGGGCCCTACTTC.

This chain's CDR3 is CASRIRQGNTEAFF. The CDR3 nucleotides are TGTGCCAGCAGGATTAGACAGGGAAACACTGAAGCTTTCTTT. The rearrangement links TRBV2 to TRBJ1-1, with TRBD1 identical over 7 bases. CDR1 is SNHLY and CDR2 is FYNNEI in the germline V gene. Trimming at V came to 6 bases and at J to 2 bases, leaving 6 bases not matched to a gene. This CDR3 has 14 residues.

The chain has TRBV9 and TRBJ2-7, with 8 bases lining up with TRBD1. The germline gives CDR1 SGDLS, CDR2 YYNGEE. Germline trimming cut 3 bases from V and 1 base from J; bases unmatched to any gene: 6. The CDR3 length is 15 residues. CDR3 DNA sequence: TGTGCCAGCAGCGACGGGGACAGGCGATCCTACGAGCAGTACTTC. Translating gives CASSDGDRRSYEQYF.

The rearrangement uses TRBV30 and TRBJ1-6; D is ambiguous. Germline CDR1 reads GTSNPN; CDR2 reads SVGIG (reference sequence). The V gene lost 4 bases and the J gene lost 9 bases, with 13 bases spanning the gap. The CDR3 has 13 residues. CDR3 sequence (DNA): TGTGCCTGGACAGACCGGCCTAGTTCACCCCTCCACTTT. Protein sequence: CAWTDRPSSPLHF.

The chain carries TRBV19 and TRBJ1-1; D is possibly TRBD1 (6 bases). Germline V gene sequence: CDR1 LNHDA, CDR2 SQIVND (reference sequence). CDR3 length: 11 amino acids. Trimming pared 3 bases from V and 10 bases from J, leaving 9 bases between. The CDR3: CASSMGTIAFF. The CDR3 DNA reads TGTGCCAGTAGTATGGGGACAATAGCTTTCTTT.

The chain combines TRBV19 with TRBJ1-2, with 9 bases fitting TRBD1. Germline values: CDR1 LNHDA, CDR2 SQIVND (reference sequence). Germline trimming cut 4 bases from V and 7 bases from J; bases unmatched to any gene: 10. The CDR3 loop spans 15 amino acids. The CDR3 loop reads CASSRTGGAESGYTF. The CDR3 nucleotides are TGTGCCAGTAGTAGAACAGGGGGCGCCGAGAGTGGCTACACCTTC.

The chain combines TRBV7-3 with TRBJ2-7; perhaps TRBD1 as D (6 bases). Germline V lookup: CDR1 SGHTA, CDR2 FQGTGA. The CDR3 totals 17 residues. With 4 bases removed from V and 1 base from J, the gap between germline ends came to 20 bases. CDR3 sequence: CASSSTRETGKSYEQYF. In nucleotides, the CDR3 is TGTGCCAGCAGCTCAACCCGAGAGACAGGTAAGTCCTACGAGCAGTACTTC.

This clone was detected a few times. The genes are TRBV7-8 and TRBJ1-5; 7 bases agree with TRBD1. The CDR3 has 18 residues. V was pared by 1 base and J by 2 bases, with 11 bases of the junction left unmatched. Germline-derived CDR1 and CDR2 are SGHVS and FQNEAQ. In nucleotides, the CDR3 is TGTGCCAGCAGCTTAGGACAGGGATCCCCGGGCGGCAATCAGCCCCAGCATTTT. Residues: CASSLGQGSPGGNQPQHF. The entire variable domain, with the rest obtained from reference TRBV7-8 and TRBJ1-5, is as follows: GAGVSQSPRYKVAKRGQDVALRCDPISGHVSLFWYQQALGQGPEFLTYFQNEAQLDKSGLPSDRFFAERPEGSVSTLKIQRTQQEDSAVYLCASSLGQGSPGGNQPQHFGDGTRLSIL.

V is TRBV5-5 and J is TRBJ2-7, with 8 nucleotides matching TRBD1. The CDR3 extends over 15 amino acids. The V and J ends lost 4 bases and 4 bases, in that order; junction bases with no gene match: 10. Germline assignment: CDR1 SGHKS and CDR2 YYEKEE (reference sequence). CDR3 residues: CASSAIGTGWYEQYF. In DNA, the CDR3 is TGTGCCAGCAGCGCAATAGGGACAGGATGGTACGAGCAGTACTTC.